This T cell receptor (beta chain) was recovered during a study of CD8+CD57+ T cells in acquired aplastic anemia (dated by TCRdb to 2016 to 2018). Describing the broader study: DNA extracted from sorted CD4+ and CD8+ cells had a mean of around 3 ug, with a range of roughly 0.18 to 27.4 ug. A CD8+CD57+ expansion meant a frequency higher than the mean frequency seen in healthy subjects. The investigation overall reported the following: Patients and healthy controls showed no significant difference in CD8+ Simpson's diversity (P=0.060). Although roughly 30 CD8+ CDR3 sequences were shared by patients and controls, these sequences appeared highly expressed in patients and within the immunodominant clones of patients.

Flow cytometry had shown CD8+CD57+ cell expansion in the patients selected for sequencing. Severe acquired aplastic anemia was diagnosed in all patients according to International Study of Aplastic Anemia and Agranulocytosis and Camitta criteria. No patient had received any therapy when blood was sampled. In this study, sorted CD4+ and CD8+ T cells from the blood of healthy subjects and of severe aplastic anemia patients had their TCR repertoires deep-sequenced. Patients were enrolled under clinicaltrials.gov protocols 00001620, 01623167, 00001397, 00071045, 00081523 and 00961064 in the USA. Ficoll-Paque density gradient centrifugation was used to isolate peripheral blood mononuclear cells. Before DNA extraction, CD4+ and CD8+ T cells were sorted with FACS or magnetic beads. Remarks on this clonotype: Its antigen is still unknown. Per-base qualities were not stored, and no clone one base away is much larger.

TCR beta VDJ combination and CDR3 sequence profiling used genomic DNA as the template. An Illumina HiSeq 2000 was used for TCR repertoire sequencing. Processing in the source paper ran as follows. Repertoires were assessed using TRBV/TRBJ rearrangement plots, CDR3 size and DJ length profiles, and Simpson's diversity index. The most abundant DNA sequence in the deep sequencing data was taken as the immunodominant clone. CDR3 amino acid sequences were checked for sharing across subjects and were also compared against the VDJdb database and published repertoires. TCRdb's own reprocessing of the public reads used fastp at Q25 and MiXCR and kept productive beta chains. Each entry merges the rows of one CDR3 protein and shows their most common DNA and genes. What appears here as the V and J calls and clone size reflects TCRdb's work, not the paper's. The sample table lists around 200,000 distinct CDR3 sequences, about half of them with a count of one. The ten biggest clones cover 20% of the sample.

Measured from the cysteine to the phenylalanine, the CDR3 is 14 residues long. The sequence is cut down to CDR3 DNA, 42 bases in frame from base 1. Clipping removes 0 bases from V and 5 bases from J, with 2 as the unmatched junction base count. Looking up the germline V gene yields CDR1 LGHNA and CDR2 YSLEER. Material: sorted CD4+, CD8+, or CD8+CD57+ T cells (not recorded which) from PBMCs. Rearrangement joined TRBV4-3 to TRBJ2-5, with 8 bases in between that match TRBD2. This TCR derives from a human donor with aplastic anemia. This receptor has the CDR3 CASSQDLAGETQYF. The sequenced DNA is TGCGCCAGCAGCCAAGATTTAGCGGGGGAGACCCAGTACTTC.